This TCR beta chain is drawn from a study of regulatory T cells in long-lasting Graves disease. Germline CDR1 reads SEHNR; CDR2 reads FQNEAQ (reference sequence). J gave up 9 bases and V 6 bases, and 13 bases lay outside the gene matches. CDR3 length: 17 residues. Arm-PCR of CDR3 regions with iRepertoire HTBI primers generated TCR beta libraries. TCRdb reprocessed the multiplex PCR reads with MiXCR, giving one entry per CDR3 protein. This sample carries approximately 470,000 distinct CDR3 sequences, under 20% of them seen once, and the ten largest clones take more than 10%. This sample's time point: newly diagnosed GD, antithyroid drugs for less than 3 months. Extracted RNA from PBMCs served as the source of the TCR library. The sample also formed part of further work on T cells in Graves' hyperthyroidism and ophthalmopathy.

The sequences come from peripheral blood mononuclear cells (PBMCs), collected at new diagnosis, from a patient treated with antithyroid drugs. The chain has TRBV7-9 and TRBJ2-1; TRBD2 aligns across 14 bases. This clonotype was obtained from a man aged 40-49 years with Graves disease. The DNA for the CDR3 is TGTGCCAGCAGGAAGGGACTAGCGGGAGAAGGAATGCTTGAGCAGTTCTTC. Protein product: CASRKGLAGEGMLEQFF.